The 2 T cell receptor beta chains given below trace back to one sample, sequenced in a study of T cell changes during pregnancy in multiple sclerosis. The table came from immunoSEQ multiplex PCR; TCRdb's copy has only in-frame clones and leaves some out. The data hold 95,000 to 100,000 clones, with about 90% observed a single time. Sequencing was performed on peripheral blood, taken in the second trimester of pregnancy. The source is a female donor with multiple sclerosis, enrolled in a pregnancy study.

The chain is built from TRBV7-2 and TRBJ2-5; the match to TRBD2 covers 10 bases. J gave up 5 bases and V 3 bases, and 9 bases lay outside the gene matches. From germline, CDR1 is SGHTA and CDR2 FQGNSA. CDR3 length: 16 residues. Written as DNA, the CDR3 is TGTGCCAGCAGCTTCAGAACTAGCGGGAAAGGGGAGACCCAGTACTTC. Translation: CASSFRTSGKGETQYF.

This chain connects TRBV19 to TRBJ2-1; tentative D call: TRBD2 (5 bases). CDR3 size: 13 residues. V shed 1 base and J shed 9 bases, with 10 bases lying between them. The germline V gene encodes CDR1 LNHDA and CDR2 SQIVND (reference sequence). The CDR3 sequence: CASSIGLAGEQFF. The CDR3 DNA follows: TGTGCCAGTAGTATAGGTCTAGCTGGTGAGCAGTTCTTC.